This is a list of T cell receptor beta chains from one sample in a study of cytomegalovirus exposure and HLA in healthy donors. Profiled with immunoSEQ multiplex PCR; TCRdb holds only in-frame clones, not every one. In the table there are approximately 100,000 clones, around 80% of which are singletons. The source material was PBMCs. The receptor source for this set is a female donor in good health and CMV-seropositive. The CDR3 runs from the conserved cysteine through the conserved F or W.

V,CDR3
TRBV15,CATSRDPGGVFNQPQHF
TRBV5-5,CASSLDSGDLNTQYF
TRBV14,CASSVGQRSSYEQYF
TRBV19,CASSKGGSYGYTF
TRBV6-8,CASSLAGGKNRSSYNEQFF
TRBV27,CASSLGAGGRNQPQHF
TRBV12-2,CASRLAAGDPGEQFF
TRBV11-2,CASSLSRSSYEQYF
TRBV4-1,CASSPGGGKEDTQYF
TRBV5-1,CASRPDYNSPLHF
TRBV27,CASRNFSGSKRQYF
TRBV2,CASSEGTGFGYTF
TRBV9,CASSAQMGLLTDTQYF
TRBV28,CASSSSLRAGSYEQYF
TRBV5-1,CASSRDREGVNTEAFF
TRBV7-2,CASSTRDRGRGGYTF
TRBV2,CASSEMGGGISEQYF
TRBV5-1,CASSGDRGQFGYTF
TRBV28,CASSLGTGSGYTF
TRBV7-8,CASSSLGAMVHF
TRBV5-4,CASSLGGTYEQYF
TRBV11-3,CASSLERNYEQYF
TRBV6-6,CASSYLRKETQYF
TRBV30,CAWSKRDRGRRMEGYTF
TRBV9,CASSAPAGTNEKLFF
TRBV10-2,CASSERPKDQRRSGGDTQYF
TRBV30,CAWSVPGKYYYGYTF
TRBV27,CASTAQRQGTGELFF
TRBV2,CASKNPPGQVNYEQYF
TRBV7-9,CASSLELPLFF
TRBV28,CASRPGYTGELFF
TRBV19,CASSPGSGSYGYTF
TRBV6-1,CASSAGQGSSYEQYF
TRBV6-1,CASSPGTGNYGYTF
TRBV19,CASRMSSYNSPLHF
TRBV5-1,CASSLTAYEQYF
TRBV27,CASRPSGAPDTQYF
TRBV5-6,CASSLAEVIGYGYTF
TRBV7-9,CASSLPSEGEKLFF
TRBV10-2,CASSRDRGMNTEAFF
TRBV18,CASSPRTSGQETQYF
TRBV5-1,CASSLAAGVETGELFF
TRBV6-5,CASTKTGAGVEKLFF
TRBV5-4,CASSFPGQGAIEQFF
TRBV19,CASSNGQGGYNEQFF
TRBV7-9,CASSTNRGGDTEAFF
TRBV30,CAWTGSSGTGARQYF
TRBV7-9,CASSIRGTGSEKLFF
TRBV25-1,CASSKPGLLTDTQYF
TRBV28,CASSLSFEQYF